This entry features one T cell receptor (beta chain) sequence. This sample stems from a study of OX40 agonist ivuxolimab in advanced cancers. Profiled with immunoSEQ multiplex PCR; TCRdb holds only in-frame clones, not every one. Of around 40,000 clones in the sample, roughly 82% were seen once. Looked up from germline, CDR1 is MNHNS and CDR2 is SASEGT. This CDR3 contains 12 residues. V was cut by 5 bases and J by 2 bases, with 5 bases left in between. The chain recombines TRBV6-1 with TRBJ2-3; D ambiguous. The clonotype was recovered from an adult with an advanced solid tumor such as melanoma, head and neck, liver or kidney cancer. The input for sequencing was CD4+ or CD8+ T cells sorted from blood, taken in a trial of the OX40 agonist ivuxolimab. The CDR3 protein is CASSSFTDTQYF. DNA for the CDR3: TGTGCCAGCAGTTCATTCACAGATACGCAGTATTTT.